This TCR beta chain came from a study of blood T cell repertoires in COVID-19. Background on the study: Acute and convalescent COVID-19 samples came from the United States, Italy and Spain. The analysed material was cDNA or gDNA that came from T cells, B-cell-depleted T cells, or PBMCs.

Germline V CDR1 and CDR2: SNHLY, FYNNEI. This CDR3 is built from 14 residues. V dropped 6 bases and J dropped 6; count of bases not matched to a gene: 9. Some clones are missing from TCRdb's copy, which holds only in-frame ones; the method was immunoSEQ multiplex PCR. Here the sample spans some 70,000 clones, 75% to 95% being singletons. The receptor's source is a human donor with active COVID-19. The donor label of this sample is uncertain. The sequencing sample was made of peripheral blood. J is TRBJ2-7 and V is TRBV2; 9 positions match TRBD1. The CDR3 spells CASRWGQGKFEQYF. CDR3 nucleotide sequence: TGTGCCAGCAGGTGGGGACAGGGAAAGTTCGAGCAGTACTTC.